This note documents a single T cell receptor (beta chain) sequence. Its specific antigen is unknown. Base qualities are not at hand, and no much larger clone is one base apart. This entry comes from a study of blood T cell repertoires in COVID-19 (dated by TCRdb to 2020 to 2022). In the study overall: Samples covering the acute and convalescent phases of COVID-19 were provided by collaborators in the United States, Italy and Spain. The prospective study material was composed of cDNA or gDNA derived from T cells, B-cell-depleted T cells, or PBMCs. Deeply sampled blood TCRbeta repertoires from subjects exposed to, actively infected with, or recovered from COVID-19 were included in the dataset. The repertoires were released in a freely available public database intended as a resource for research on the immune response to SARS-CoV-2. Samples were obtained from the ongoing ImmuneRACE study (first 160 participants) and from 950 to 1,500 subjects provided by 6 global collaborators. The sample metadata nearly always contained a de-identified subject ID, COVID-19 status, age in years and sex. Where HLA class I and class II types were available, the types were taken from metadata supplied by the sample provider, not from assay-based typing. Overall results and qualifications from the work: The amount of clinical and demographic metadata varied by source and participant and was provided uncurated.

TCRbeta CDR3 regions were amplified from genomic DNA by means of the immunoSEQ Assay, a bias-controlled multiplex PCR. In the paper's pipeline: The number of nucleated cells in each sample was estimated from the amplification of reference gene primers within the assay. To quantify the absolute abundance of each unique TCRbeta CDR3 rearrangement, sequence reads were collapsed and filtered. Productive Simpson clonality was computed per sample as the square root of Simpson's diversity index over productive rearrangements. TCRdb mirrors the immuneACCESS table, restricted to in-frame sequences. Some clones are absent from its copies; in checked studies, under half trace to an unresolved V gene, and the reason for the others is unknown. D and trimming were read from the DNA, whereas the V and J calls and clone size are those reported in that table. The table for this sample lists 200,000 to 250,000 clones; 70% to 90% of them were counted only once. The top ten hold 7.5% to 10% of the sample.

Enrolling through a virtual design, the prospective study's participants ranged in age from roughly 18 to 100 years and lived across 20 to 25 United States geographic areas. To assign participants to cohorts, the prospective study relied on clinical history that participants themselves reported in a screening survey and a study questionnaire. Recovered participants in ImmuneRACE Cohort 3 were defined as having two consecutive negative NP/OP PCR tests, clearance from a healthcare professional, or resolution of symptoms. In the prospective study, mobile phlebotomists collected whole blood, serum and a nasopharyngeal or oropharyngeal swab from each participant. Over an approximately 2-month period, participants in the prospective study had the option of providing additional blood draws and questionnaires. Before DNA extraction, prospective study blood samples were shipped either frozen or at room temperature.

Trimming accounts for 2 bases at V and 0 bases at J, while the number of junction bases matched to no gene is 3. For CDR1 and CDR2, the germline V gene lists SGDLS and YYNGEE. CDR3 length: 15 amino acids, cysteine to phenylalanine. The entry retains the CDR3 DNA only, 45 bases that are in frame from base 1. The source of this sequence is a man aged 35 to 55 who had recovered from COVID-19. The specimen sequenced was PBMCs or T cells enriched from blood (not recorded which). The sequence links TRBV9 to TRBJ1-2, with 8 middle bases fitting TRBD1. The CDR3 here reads CASSVGQAANYGYTF. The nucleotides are TGTGCCAGCAGCGTGGGACAGGCCGCTAACTATGGCTACACCTTC.